This T cell receptor beta chain was captured by sequencing in a study of shared clonotypes between healthy human individuals. As for the study in general: Each donor's CD8 memory used one plate, CD8 naive two, each CD4 subset three. Study results and limitations: Rarefaction analysis demonstrated incomplete sorted-subset sequencing notwithstanding large depth. Naive subsets generally exceeded memory subsets in estimated richness.

The naive CD8 subset, CD45RO-negative cells positively selected for CCR7, excluded terminally differentiated effector memory CD45RA+ cells. With respect to this clone: No antigen is known for it.

The data were produced by immunoSEQ multiplex PCR, yet TCRdb's version contains in-frame clones alone and is incomplete. The profile shows some 2 million clones, about 95% of them singletons. Germline CDR1 LNHDA, CDR2 SQIVND (reference sequence). The CDR3 runs 17 residues. V shed 0 bases, J shed 5 bases, and the junction held 8 bases outside the gene matches. The chain combines TRBV19 with TRBJ1-5, with 9 bases matching TRBD1. The sequencing input was naive CD8+ T cells sorted from blood. This clonotype was obtained from a man aged 18-30 years in good health. CDR3 protein: CASSIDEGTGWDQPQHF. CDR3 bases: TGTGCCAGTAGTATAGATGAAGGGACAGGGTGGGATCAGCCCCAGCATTTT. The whole variable domain, filled in from reference TRBV19 and TRBJ1-5, reads DGGITQSPKYLFRKEGQNVTLSCEQNLNHDAMYWYRQDPGQGLRLIYYSQIVNDFQKGDIAEGYSVSREKKESFPLTVTSAQKNPTAFYLCASSIDEGTGWDQPQHFGDGTRLSIL.